These T cell receptor beta chains were read from a single sample in a study of blood T cell repertoires in COVID-19. Data came from immunoSEQ multiplex PCR; TCRdb stores just in-frame clones and leaves some out. The table has around 120,000 clones, around four fifths seen once. Material for sequencing was peripheral blood. The receptors were gathered from a young man with acute or convalescent COVID-19. Both conserved end residues are part of each CDR3. Fields, in order: J gene, clone size, D gene, V gene, CDR3 protein, CDR3 DNA. D genes are given only for firm matches. The size of a clone is reported for some rows only, either as once, few or many, or as a class for expanded clones.

TRBJ2-4 - TRBD2 TRBV5-4 CASSLDRGSGRTAAKNIQYF TGTGCCAGCAGCTTGGACCGGGGTAGCGGGAGGACAGCAGCCAAAAACATTCAGTACTTC
TRBJ2-2 - TRBD2 TRBV7-6 CASSSYREGYTGELFF TGTGCCAGCAGCTCATACCGGGAGGGTTACACCGGGGAGCTGTTTTTT
TRBJ2-5 - TRBD2 TRBV13 CASSLRLAGQETQYF TGTGCCAGCAGCTTACGACTAGCGGGTCAAGAGACCCAGTACTTC
TRBJ1-6 medium-sized - TRBV30 CAWSVPPGESNSPLHF TGTGCCTGGAGTGTCCCTCCCGGGGAGTCGAATTCACCCCTCCACTTT
TRBJ2-5 - - TRBV5-1 CASSLSGHNQETQYF TGCGCCAGCAGCTTGTCGGGACATAACCAAGAGACCCAGTACTTC
TRBJ2-2 - TRBD1 TRBV7-9 CASSQETGWTGELFF TGTGCCAGCAGCCAAGAGACAGGGTGGACCGGGGAGCTGTTTTTT
TRBJ2-1 - TRBD2 TRBV6-5 CASSRLAGGPNEQFF TGTGCCAGCAGTCGACTAGCGGGAGGGCCTAATGAGCAGTTCTTC
TRBJ2-1 - TRBD2 TRBV3-1/TRBV3-2 CASSVGTSGNEEQFF TGTGCCAGCAGCGTCGGGACTAGCGGGAATGAAGAGCAGTTCTTC
TRBJ2-7 few TRBD2 TRBV30 CAWSGPAGVLYEQYF TGTGCCTGGAGTGGACCAGCGGGGGTCCTCTACGAGCAGTACTTC
TRBJ1-5 - - TRBV5-1 CASSLVAGGNQPQHF TGCGCCAGCAGCTTGGTAGCAGGGGGCAATCAGCCCCAGCATTTT
TRBJ1-1 - TRBD1 TRBV3-1/TRBV3-2 CASSRGQGTEAFF TGTGCCAGCAGCCGCGGACAGGGTACTGAAGCTTTCTTT
TRBJ1-1 once - TRBV4-1 CASSPDSEYTEAFF TGCGCCAGCAGCCCGGACAGTGAGTACACTGAAGCTTTCTTT
TRBJ1-4 - - TRBV20-1 CSASTGSTNEKLFF TGCAGTGCTAGTACAGGGTCAACTAATGAAAAACTGTTTTTT
TRBJ2-5 - TRBD2 TRBV19 CASSIGGGQETQYF TGTGCCAGTAGTATAGGGGGGGGGCAAGAGACCCAGTACTTC
TRBJ2-2 - TRBD2 TRBV6-5 CASSYSSGGNTGELFF TGTGCCAGCAGTTATTCTAGCGGGGGCAACACCGGGGAGCTGTTTTTT
TRBJ2-7 - - TRBV6-1 CASSDRHFYEQYF TGTGCCAGCAGTGACCGACACTTCTACGAGCAGTACTTC
TRBJ1-5 - - TRBV19 CASSAPGHSNQPQHF TGTGCCAGTAGTGCGCCGGGACATAGCAATCAGCCCCAGCATTTT
TRBJ2-5 - - TRBV18 CASSSGYQETQYF TGTGCCAGCTCTTCGGGGTACCAAGAGACCCAGTACTTC
TRBJ1-4 - TRBD1 TRBV4-3 CASSQDPLPGQGALANEKLFF TGCGCCAGCAGCCAAGATCCATTACCGGGACAGGGGGCTTTAGCTAATGAAAAACTGTTTTTT
TRBJ2-1 - TRBD2 TRBV7-9 CASSFLSSGNNEQFF TGTGCCAGCAGCTTTTTATCTAGCGGCAACAATGAGCAGTTCTTC
TRBJ1-5 - - TRBV3-1/TRBV3-2 CASSNGGAEQPQHF TGTGCCAGCAGCAACGGGGGGGCCGAACAGCCCCAGCATTTT
TRBJ2-1 - TRBD2 TRBV2 CASKREGYNEQFF TGTGCCAGCAAGCGGGAGGGGTACAATGAGCAGTTCTTC